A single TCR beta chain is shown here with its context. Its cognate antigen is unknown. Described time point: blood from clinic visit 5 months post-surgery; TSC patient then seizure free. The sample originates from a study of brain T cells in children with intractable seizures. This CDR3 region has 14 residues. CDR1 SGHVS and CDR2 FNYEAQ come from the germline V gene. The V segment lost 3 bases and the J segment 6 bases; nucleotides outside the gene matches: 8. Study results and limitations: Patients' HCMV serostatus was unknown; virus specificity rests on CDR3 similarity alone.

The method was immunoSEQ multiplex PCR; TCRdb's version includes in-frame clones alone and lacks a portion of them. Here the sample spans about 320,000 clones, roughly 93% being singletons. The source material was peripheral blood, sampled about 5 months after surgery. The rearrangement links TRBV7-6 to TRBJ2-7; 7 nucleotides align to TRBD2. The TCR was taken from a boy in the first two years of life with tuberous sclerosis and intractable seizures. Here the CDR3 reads CASSLSGIQAEQYF. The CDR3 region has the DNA TGTGCCAGCAGCTTGAGCGGGATCCAGGCCGAGCAGTACTTC. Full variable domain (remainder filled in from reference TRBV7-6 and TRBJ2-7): GAGVSQSPRYKVTKRGQDVALRCDPISGHVSLYWYRQALGQGPEFLTYFNYEAQQDKSGLPNDRFSAERPEGSISTLTIQRTEQRDSAMYRCASSLSGIQAEQYFGPGTRLTVT.